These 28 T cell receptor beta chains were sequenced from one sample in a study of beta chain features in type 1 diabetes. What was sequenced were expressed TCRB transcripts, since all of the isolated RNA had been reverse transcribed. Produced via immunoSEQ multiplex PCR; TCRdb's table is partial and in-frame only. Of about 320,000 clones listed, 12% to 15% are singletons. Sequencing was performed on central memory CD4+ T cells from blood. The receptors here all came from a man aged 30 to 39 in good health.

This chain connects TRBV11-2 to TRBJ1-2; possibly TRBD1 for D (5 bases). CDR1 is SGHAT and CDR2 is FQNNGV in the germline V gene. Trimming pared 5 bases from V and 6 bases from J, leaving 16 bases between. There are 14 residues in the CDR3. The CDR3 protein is CASSALRDRHGYTF. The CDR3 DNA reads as TGTGCCAGCAGCGCCCTCAGGGACCGCCATGGCTACACCTTC.

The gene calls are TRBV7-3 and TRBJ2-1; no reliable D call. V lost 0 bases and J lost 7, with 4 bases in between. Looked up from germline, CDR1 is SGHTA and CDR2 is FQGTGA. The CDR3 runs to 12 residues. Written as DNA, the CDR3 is TGTGCCAGCAGCTTAACCCCTAATGAGCAGTTCTTC. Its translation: CASSLTPNEQFF.

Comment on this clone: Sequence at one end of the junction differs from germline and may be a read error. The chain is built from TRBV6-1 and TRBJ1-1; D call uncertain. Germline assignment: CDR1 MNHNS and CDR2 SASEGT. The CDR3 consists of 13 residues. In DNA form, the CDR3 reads TGTGCCATCAGTGAGTCAAGGAACACTGAAGCTTTCTTT. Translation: CAISESRNTEAFF.

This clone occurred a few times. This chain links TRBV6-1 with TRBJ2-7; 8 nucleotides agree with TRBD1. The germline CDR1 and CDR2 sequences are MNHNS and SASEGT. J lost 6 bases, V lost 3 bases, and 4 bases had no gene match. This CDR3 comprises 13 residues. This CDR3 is CASSDRGQLEQYF. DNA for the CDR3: TGTGCCAGCAGTGACAGGGGGCAACTCGAGCAGTACTTC.

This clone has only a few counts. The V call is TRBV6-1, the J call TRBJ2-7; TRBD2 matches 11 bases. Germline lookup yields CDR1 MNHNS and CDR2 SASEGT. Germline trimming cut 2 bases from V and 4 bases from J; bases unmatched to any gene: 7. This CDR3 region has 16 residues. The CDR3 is CASSEHLAGGRYEQYV. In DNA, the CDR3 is TGTGCCAGCAGTGAACATCTAGCGGGAGGCCGGTACGAGCAGTACGTC.

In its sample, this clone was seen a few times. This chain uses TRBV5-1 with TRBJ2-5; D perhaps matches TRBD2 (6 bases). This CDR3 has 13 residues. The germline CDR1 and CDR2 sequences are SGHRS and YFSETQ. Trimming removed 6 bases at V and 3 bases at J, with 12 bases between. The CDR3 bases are TGCGCCAGCACCATTAGCGGAAAAGAGACCCAGTACTTC. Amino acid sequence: CASTISGKETQYF.

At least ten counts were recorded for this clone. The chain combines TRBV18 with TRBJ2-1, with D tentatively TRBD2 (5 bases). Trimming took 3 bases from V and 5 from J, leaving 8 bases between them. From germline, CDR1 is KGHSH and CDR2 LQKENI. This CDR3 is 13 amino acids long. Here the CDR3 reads CASSPAGHNEQFF. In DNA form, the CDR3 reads TGTGCCAGCTCACCTGCGGGCCACAATGAGCAGTTCTTC.

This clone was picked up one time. For the CDR3, the DNA is TGTGCCAGCAGTTTGACTACGAACACCGGGGAGCTGTTTTTT. Amino acids: CASSLTTNTGELFF. J is TRBJ2-2 and V is TRBV7-2; possibly TRBD2 for D (5 bases). Germline V gives CDR1 SGHTA, CDR2 FQGNSA. The CDR3 is 14 amino acids. V gave up 6 bases and J gave up 0 bases, with 8 bases separating them.

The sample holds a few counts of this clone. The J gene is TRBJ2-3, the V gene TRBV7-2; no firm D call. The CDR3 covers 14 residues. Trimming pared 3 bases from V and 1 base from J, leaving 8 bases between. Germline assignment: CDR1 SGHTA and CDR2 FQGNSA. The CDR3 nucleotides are TGTGCCAGCAGCTTGATACCACGCACAGATACGCAGTATTTT. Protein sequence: CASSLIPRTDTQYF.

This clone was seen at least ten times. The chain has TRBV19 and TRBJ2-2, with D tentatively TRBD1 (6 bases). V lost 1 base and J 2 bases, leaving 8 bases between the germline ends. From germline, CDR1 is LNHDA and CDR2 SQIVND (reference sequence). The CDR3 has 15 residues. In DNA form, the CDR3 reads TGTGCCAGTAGTATAGGACAGGTTAACACCGGGGAGCTGTTTTTT. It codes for CASSIGQVNTGELFF.

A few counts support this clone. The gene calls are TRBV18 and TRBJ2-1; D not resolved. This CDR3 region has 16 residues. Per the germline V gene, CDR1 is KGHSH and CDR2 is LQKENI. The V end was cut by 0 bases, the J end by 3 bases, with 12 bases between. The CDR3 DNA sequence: TGTGCCAGCTCACCACCTCCCACCAGGTTCTACAATGAGCAGTTCTTC. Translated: CASSPPPTRFYNEQFF.

CDR3 region: CASSLFIDATQPQHF. CDR3 sequence (DNA): TGTGCCAGCAGCTTATTCATCGATGCGACGCAGCCCCAGCATTTT. The V call is TRBV7-8, the J call TRBJ1-5; D gene uncertain. Per germline, CDR1 SGHVS and CDR2 FQNEAQ. The V end was cut by 2 bases, the J end by 7 bases, with 15 bases between. The length of the CDR3 is 15 residues.

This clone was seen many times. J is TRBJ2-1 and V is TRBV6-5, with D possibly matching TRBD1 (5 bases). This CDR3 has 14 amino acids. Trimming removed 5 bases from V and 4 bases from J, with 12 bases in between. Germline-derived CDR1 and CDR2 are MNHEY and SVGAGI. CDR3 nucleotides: TGTGCCAGCAGTCAGGGCCTCGCATACAATGAGCAGTTCTTC. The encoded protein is CASSQGLAYNEQFF.

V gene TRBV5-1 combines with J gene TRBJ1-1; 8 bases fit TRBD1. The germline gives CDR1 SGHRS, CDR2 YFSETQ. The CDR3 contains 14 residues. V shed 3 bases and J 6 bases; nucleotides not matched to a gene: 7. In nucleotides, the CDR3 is TGCGCCAGCAGCTGGGCGACAGGGGAGGCTGAAGCTTTCTTT. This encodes CASSWATGEAEAFF.

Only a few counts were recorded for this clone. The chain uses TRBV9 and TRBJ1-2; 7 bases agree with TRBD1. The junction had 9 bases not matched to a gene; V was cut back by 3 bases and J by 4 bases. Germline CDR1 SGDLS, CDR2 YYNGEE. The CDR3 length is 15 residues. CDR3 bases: TGTGCCAGCAGCGCTACAGGGGCGCTAAGCTATGGCTACACCTTC. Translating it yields CASSATGALSYGYTF.

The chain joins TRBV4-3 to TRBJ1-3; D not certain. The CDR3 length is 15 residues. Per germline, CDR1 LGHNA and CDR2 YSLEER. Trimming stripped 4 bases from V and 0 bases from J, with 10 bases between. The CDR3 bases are TGCGCCAGCAGCCTCGAGAGGGTCTCTGGAAACACCATATATTTT. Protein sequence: CASSLERVSGNTIYF.

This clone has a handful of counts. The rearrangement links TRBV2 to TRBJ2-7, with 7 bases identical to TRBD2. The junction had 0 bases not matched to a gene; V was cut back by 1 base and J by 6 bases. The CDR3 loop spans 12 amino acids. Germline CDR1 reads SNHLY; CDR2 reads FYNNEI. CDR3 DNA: TGTGCCAGCAGTGAAGGGGGGGGCGAGCAGTACTTC. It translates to CASSEGGGEQYF.

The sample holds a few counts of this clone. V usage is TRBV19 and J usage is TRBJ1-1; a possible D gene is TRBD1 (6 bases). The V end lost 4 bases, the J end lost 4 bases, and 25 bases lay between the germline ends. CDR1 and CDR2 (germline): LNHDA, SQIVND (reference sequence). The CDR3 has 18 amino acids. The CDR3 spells CASSNRLGAGFSGTEAFF. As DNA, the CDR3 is TGTGCCAGTAGTAACCGCCTGGGGGCTGGTTTTTCGGGCACTGAAGCTTTCTTT.

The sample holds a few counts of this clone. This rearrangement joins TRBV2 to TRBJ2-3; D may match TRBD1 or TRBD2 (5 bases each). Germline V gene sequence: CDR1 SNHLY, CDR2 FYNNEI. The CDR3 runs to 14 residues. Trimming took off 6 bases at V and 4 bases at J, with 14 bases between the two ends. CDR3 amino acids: CASRDPRGADTQYF. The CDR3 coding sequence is TGTGCCAGCAGGGACCCAAGAGGGGCAGATACGCAGTATTTT.

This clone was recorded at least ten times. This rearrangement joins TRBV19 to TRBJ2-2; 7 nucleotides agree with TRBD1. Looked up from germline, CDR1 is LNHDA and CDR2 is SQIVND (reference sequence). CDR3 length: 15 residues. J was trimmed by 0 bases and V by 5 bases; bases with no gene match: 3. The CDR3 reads CASSPGQTNTGELFF. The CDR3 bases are TGTGCCAGTAGTCCGGGACAGACGAACACCGGGGAGCTGTTTTTT.

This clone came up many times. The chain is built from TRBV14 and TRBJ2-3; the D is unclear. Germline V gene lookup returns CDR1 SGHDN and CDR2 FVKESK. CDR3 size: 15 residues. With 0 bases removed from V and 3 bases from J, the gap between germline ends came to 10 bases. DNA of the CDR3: TGTGCCAGCAGCCAAGAACCGATTCCGACAGATACGCAGTATTTT. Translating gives CASSQEPIPTDTQYF.

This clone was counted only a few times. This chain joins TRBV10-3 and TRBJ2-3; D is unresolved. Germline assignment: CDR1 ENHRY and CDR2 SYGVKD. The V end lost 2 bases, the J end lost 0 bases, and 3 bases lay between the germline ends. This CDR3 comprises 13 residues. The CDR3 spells CAISEDSTDTQYF. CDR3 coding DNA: TGTGCCATCAGTGAGGACAGCACAGATACGCAGTATTTT.

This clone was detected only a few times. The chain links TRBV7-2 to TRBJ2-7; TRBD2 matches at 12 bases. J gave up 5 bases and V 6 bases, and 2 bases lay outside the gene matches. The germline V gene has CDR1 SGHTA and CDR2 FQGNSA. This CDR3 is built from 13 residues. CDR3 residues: CASRRLAGDEQYF. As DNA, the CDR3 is TGTGCCAGCAGACGACTAGCGGGGGACGAGCAGTACTTC.

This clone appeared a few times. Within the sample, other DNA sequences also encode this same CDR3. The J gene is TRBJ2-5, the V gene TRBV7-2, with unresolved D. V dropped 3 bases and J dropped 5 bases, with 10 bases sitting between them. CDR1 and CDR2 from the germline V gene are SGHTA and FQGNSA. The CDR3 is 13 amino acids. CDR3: CASSLGSRETQYF. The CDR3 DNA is TGTGCCAGCAGCTTGGGCTCGAGGGAGACCCAGTACTTC. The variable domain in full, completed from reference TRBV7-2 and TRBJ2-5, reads GAGVSQSPSNKVTEKGKDVELRCDPISGHTALYWYRQSLGQGLEFLIYFQGNSAPDKSGLPSDRFSAERTGGSVSTLTIQRTQQEDSAVYLCASSLGSRETQYFGPGTRLLVL.

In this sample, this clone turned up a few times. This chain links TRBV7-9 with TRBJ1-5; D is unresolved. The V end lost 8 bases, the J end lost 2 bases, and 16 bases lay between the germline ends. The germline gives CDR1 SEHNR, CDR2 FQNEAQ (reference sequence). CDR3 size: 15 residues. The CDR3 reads CASPLWGARNQPQHF. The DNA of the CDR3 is TGTGCCAGCCCCCTTTGGGGTGCACGCAATCAGCCCCAGCATTTT.

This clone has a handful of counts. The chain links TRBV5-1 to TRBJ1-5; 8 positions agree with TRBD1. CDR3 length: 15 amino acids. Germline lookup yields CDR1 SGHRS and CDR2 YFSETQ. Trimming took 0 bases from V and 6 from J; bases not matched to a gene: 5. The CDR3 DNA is TGCGCCAGCAGCTTGGGGACAGGGCTTGGTCAGCCCCAGCATTTT. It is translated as CASSLGTGLGQPQHF.

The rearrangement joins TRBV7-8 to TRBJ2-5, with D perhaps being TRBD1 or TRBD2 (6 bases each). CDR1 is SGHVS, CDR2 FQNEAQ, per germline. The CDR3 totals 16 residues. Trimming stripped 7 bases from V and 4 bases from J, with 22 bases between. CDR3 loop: CASTSDGGQIPETQYF. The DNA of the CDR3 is TGTGCCAGCACCTCCGACGGGGGCCAGATTCCAGAGACCCAGTACTTC.

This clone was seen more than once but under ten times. As DNA, the CDR3 is TGTGCCAGCAGCACCAGACAGAAAAGGGTTAGAGCTTTCTTT. This sequence encodes CASSTRQKRVRAFF. V gene TRBV6-8 combines with J gene TRBJ1-1; D perhaps matches TRBD1 (5 bases). The CDR3 totals 14 residues. V was shortened by 6 bases and J by 10 bases, with 21 bases between the two germline ends. Germline V gives CDR1 MNHGY, CDR2 SAAAGT.